This entry is about one T cell receptor (beta chain). The antigen remains undetermined. TCRdb keeps only in-frame clones here, not all; method: immunoSEQ multiplex PCR. The sample has under 200,000 clones; 95% to 96% are singletons. This sample is drawn from a study of cytomegalovirus exposure and HLA in healthy donors. At the level of the study: In a later analysis, it was reported that the roughly 130 validation repertoires had been produced on the same platform as the 600 to 850 repertoires belonging to the first cohort. Study-wide findings and caveats: The study designated 164 TCR beta chains cytomegalovirus-associated.

The sequence was obtained from a woman younger than 35 in good health and CMV-seronegative. The sequenced material came from PBMCs.

CDR3 region: CASSLTPRTGTYGYTF. The CDR3 nucleotides read TGTGCCAGCAGCCTCACTCCTCGGACAGGGACCTATGGCTACACCTTC. This chain uses TRBV27 with TRBJ1-2, with 8 bases aligning to TRBD1. The V segment lost 6 bases and the J segment 4 bases; nucleotides outside the gene matches: 13. This CDR3 is 16 amino acids long. In germline, CDR1 is MNHEY, CDR2 SMNVEV (reference sequence).